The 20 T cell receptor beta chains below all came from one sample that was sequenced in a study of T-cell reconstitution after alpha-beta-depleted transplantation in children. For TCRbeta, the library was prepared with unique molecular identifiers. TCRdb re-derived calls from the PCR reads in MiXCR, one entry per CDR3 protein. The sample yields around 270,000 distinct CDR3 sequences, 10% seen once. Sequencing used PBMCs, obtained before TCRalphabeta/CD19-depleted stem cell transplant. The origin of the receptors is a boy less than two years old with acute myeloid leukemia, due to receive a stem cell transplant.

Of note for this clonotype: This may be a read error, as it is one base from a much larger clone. For the CDR3, the DNA is TGTGCCAGCTCACCCGAGTGGGGGGGTTCCTACGAGCAGTACTTC. Protein: CASSPEWGGSYEQYF. The chain links TRBV18 to TRBJ2-7; 7 bases map to TRBD2. V was pared by 3 bases and J by 1 base, with 6 bases of the junction left unmatched. This CDR3 comprises 15 residues. The V gene's germline CDR1 is KGHSH and CDR2 LQKENI.

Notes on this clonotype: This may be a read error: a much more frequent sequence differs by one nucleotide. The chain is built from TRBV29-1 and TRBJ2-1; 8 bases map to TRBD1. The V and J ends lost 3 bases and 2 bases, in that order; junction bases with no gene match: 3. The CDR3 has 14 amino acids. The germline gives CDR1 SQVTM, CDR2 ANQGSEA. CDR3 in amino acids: CSVEKDRAYNEQFF. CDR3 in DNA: TGCAGCGTTGAGAAGGACAGGGCCTACAATGAGCAGTTCTTC.

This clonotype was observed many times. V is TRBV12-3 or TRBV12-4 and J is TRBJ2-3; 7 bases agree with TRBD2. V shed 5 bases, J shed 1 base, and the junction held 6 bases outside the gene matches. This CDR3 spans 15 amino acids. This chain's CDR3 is CASSVTSVGTDTQYF. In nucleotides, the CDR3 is TGTGCCAGCAGTGTCACTAGCGTCGGCACAGATACGCAGTATTTT.

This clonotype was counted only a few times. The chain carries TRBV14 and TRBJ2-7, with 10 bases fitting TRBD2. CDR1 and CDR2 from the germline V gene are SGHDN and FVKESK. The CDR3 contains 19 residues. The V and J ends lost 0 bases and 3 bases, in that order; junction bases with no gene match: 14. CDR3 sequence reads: CASSQEPRTSGPKSYEQYF. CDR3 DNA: TGTGCCAGCAGCCAAGAACCCCGGACTAGCGGTCCTAAGAGCTACGAGCAGTACTTC.

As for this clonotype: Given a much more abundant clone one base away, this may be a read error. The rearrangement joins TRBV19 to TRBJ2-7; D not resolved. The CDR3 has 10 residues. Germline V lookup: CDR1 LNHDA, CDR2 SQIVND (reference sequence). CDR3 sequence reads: CSSSIGEQYF. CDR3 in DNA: TGTTCCAGTAGTATAGGCGAGCAGTACTTC.

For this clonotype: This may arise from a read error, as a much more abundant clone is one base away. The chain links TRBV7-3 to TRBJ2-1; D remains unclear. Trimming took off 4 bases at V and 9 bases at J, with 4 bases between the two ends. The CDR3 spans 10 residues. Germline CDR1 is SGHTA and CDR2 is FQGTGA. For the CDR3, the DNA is TGTGCCAGCAGCTCTGGTGAGCAGTTCTTC. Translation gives CASSSGEQFF. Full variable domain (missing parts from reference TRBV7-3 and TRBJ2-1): GAGVSQTPSNKVTEKGKYVELRCDPISGHTALYWYRQSLGQGPEFLIYFQGTGAADDSGLPNDRFFAVRPEGSVSTLKIQRTERGDSAVYLCASSSGEQFFGPGTRLTVL.

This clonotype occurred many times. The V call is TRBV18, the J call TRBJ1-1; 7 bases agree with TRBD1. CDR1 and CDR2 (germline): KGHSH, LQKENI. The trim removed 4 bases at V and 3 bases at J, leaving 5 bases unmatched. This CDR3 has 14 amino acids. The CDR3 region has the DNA TGTGCCAGCTCACTAGACAGGGCGGACACTGAAGCTTTCTTT. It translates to CASSLDRADTEAFF.

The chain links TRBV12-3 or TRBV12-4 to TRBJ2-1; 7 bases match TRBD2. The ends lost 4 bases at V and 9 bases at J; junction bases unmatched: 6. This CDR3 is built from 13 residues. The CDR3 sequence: CASSYAGVVEQFF. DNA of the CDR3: TGTGCCAGCAGTTACGCGGGAGTTGTTGAGCAGTTCTTC.

CDR3 sequence (DNA): TGTGCCAGCAACACAGGGGGGCTAGCGGGGCCGCACGAGCAGTACTTC. Translating it yields CASNTGGLAGPHEQYF. The chain couples TRBV7-9 to TRBJ2-7; a weak D match, TRBD2 (9 bases). Germline V gene data show CDR1 as SEHNR and CDR2 as FQNEAQ (reference sequence). Trimming left V 7 bases short and J 5 bases short, with 24 bases between. CDR3 length: 16 amino acids.

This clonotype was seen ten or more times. The CDR3 region has the DNA TGCGCCAGCAGCCAAGGGACAGGGAGTAACTACGAGCAGTACTTC. This codes for CASSQGTGSNYEQYF. The chain links TRBV4-3 to TRBJ2-7; 8 bases line up with TRBD1. Trimming removed 1 base from V and 3 bases from J; junction bases left unmatched: 5. From germline, CDR1 is LGHNA and CDR2 YSLEER. The CDR3 length is 15 residues.

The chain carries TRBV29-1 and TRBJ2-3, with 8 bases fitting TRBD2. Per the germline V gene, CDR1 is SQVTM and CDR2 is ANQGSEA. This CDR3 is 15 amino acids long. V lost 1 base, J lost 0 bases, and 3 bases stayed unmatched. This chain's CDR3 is CSVEGLAGSTDTQYF. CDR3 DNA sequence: TGCAGCGTTGAAGGCCTAGCGGGTAGCACAGATACGCAGTATTTT.

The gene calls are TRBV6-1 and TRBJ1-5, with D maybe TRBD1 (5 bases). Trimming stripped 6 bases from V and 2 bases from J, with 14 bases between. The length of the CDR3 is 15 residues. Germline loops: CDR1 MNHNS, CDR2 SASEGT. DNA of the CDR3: TGTGCCAGCAGGGATACAGGTCTTGGCAATCAGCCCCAGCATTTT. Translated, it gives CASRDTGLGNQPQHF.

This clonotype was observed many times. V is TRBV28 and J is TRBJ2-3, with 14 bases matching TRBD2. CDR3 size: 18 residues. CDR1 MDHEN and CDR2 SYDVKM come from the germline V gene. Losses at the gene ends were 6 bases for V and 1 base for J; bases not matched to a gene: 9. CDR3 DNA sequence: TGTGCCAGCAGCCCCGGGACTAGCGGGAGAAGGGGCACAGATACGCAGTATTTT. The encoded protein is CASSPGTSGRRGTDTQYF.

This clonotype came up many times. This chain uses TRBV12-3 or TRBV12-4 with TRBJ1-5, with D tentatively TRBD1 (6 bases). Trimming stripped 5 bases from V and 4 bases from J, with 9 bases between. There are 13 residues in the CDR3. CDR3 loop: CASSMGQNQPQHF. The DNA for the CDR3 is TGTGCCAGCAGTATGGGACAAAATCAGCCCCAGCATTTT.

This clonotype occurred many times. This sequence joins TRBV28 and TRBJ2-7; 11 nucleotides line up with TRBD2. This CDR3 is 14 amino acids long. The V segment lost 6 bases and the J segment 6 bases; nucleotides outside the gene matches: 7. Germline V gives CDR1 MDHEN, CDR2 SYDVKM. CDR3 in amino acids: CASSLVAGGSEQYF. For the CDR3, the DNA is TGTGCCAGCAGCCTAGTAGCGGGAGGGTCCGAGCAGTACTTC.

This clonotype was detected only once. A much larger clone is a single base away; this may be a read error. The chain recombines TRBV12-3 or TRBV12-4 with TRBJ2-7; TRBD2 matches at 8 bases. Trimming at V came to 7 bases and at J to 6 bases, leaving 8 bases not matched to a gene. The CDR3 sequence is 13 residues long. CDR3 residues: CASKAGAPSEQYF. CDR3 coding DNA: TGTGCCAGCAAAGCGGGAGCGCCCAGCGAGCAGTACTTC.

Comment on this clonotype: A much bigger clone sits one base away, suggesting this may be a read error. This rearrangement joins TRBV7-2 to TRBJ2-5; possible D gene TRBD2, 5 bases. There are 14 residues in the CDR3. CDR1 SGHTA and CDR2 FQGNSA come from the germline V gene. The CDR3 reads CASSLRLLQKTQYF. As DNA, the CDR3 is TGTGCCAGCAGCCTAAGACTACTCCAAAAGACCCAGTACTTC. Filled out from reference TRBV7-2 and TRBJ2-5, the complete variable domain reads GAGVSQSPSNKVTEKGKDVELRCDPISGHTALYWYRQSLGQGLEFLIYFQGNSAPDKSGLPSDRFSAERTGGSVSTLTIQRTQQEDSAVYLCASSLRLLQKTQYFGPGTRLLVL.

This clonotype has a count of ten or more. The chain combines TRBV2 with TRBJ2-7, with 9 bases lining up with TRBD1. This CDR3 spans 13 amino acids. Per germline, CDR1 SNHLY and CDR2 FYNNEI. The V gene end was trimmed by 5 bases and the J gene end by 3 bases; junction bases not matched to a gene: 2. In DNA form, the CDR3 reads TGTGCCAGCAGTTGGGACAGGGACTACGAGCAGTACTTC. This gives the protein CASSWDRDYEQYF.

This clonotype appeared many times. CDR3 amino acids: CASSAQVNEKLFF. CDR3 coding DNA: TGTGCCAGCAGCGCGCAGGTTAATGAAAAACTGTTTTTT. The chain employs TRBV6-6 and TRBJ1-4; no clear D. This CDR3 is built from 13 residues. Trimming shortened V by 6 bases and J by 4 bases, and 9 bases separated the two germline ends. CDR1 is MNHNY, CDR2 SVGAGI, per germline (reference sequence).

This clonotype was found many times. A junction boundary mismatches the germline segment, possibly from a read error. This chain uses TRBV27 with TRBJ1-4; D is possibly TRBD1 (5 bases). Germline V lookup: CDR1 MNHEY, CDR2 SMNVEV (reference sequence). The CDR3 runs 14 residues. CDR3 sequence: CASSSGITTEKLFF. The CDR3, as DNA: TGTGCCAGCAGTTCAGGGATCACTACTGAAAAACTGTTTTTT.